This paragraph covers one TCR beta chain sequence. These data come from a study of blood T cell repertoires in COVID-19. In the study overall: From T cells, B-cell-depleted T cells, or PBMCs came the material, which was cDNA or gDNA.

Some clones are missing from TCRdb's copy, which holds only in-frame ones; the method was immunoSEQ multiplex PCR. Of tens of thousands of clones listed, about 82% are singletons. V dropped 1 base and J dropped 6 bases, with 9 bases sitting between them. Looked up from germline, CDR1 is GTSNPN and CDR2 is SVGIG (reference sequence). The CDR3 sequence is 12 residues long. Source material: peripheral blood. The chain recombines TRBV30 with TRBJ1-1, with unresolved D. This TCR came from a woman aged 55-69 years with acute or convalescent COVID-19. The CDR3 protein is CAWSENTSEAFF. CDR3 in DNA: TGTGCCTGGAGTGAAAACACCTCTGAAGCTTTCTTT.